A single sample is the source of the 7 T cell receptor beta chains below, sequenced in a study of blood T cell repertoires in COVID-19. Sequencing used immunoSEQ multiplex PCR; TCRdb keeps in-frame clones, though not all of them. The sample includes 230,000 or so clones, 65% to 85% of them seen just once. The specimen was PBMCs or T cells enriched from blood (not recorded which). Receptor source: a man between 45 and 60 years old who had recovered from COVID-19.

V gene TRBV6-5 combines with J gene TRBJ2-7; 9 nucleotides match TRBD2. In germline, CDR1 is MNHEY, CDR2 SVGAGI. Germline trimming cut 6 bases from V and 7 bases from J; bases unmatched to any gene: 4. This CDR3 has 12 amino acids. The CDR3 reads CASRRAGGEQYF. CDR3 nucleotides: TGTGCCAGCAGGAGGGCGGGAGGGGAGCAGTACTTC.

The V and J genes are TRBV18 and TRBJ1-2; 9 bases are shared with TRBD1. CDR3 length equals 16 residues. Trimming took 0 bases from V and 8 from J; bases not matched to a gene: 10. CDR1 KGHSH and CDR2 LQKENI come from the germline V gene. CDR3 sequence: CASSPPGQGPPGGYTF. The CDR3 bases are TGTGCCAGCTCACCACCGGGACAGGGCCCTCCAGGCGGCTACACCTTC.

To note about this clone: This CDR3 is also generated by other DNA sequences in the sample. This sequence joins TRBV19 and TRBJ2-2; 7 bases match TRBD1. The CDR3 has 15 residues. Germline V gene data show CDR1 as LNHDA and CDR2 as SQIVND (reference sequence). The trim removed 5 bases at V and 0 bases at J, leaving 3 bases unmatched. CDR3 amino acids: CASSPGTANTGELFF. Written as DNA, the CDR3 is TGTGCCAGTAGTCCAGGGACAGCGAACACCGGGGAGCTGTTTTTT.

The chain has TRBV5-1 and TRBJ2-1; 10 bases are a match to TRBD2. J lost 7 bases, V lost 2 bases, and 6 bases had no gene match. CDR1 and CDR2 (germline): SGHRS, YFSETQ. The CDR3 length is 15 residues. The CDR3 DNA reads TGCGCCAGCAGCTTATCCGGGACTAGCGAGAATGAGCAGTTCTTC. Residues: CASSLSGTSENEQFF.

V and J are TRBV3-1 (or the pseudogene TRBV3-2) and TRBJ1-1; no reliable D call. CDR3 size: 12 residues. V shed 0 bases and J shed 10 bases, with 9 bases lying between them. Germline V gene data show CDR1 as LGHDT and CDR2 as YNNKEL (reference sequence). CDR3 loop: CASSQEKRVAFF. The CDR3 DNA is TGTGCCAGCAGCCAAGAAAAGAGGGTAGCTTTCTTT.

The V call is TRBV5-1, the J call TRBJ2-1; perhaps TRBD1 as D (6 bases). The CDR3 loop spans 14 amino acids. Germline assignment: CDR1 SGHRS and CDR2 YFSETQ. Trimming removed 4 bases at V and 5 bases at J, with 13 bases between. In DNA, the CDR3 is TGCGCCAGCAGCGTACCGACAGGCAACAATGAGCAGTTCTTC. This translates into CASSVPTGNNEQFF.

V gene TRBV12-3 or TRBV12-4 combines with J gene TRBJ1-1; no definite D call. This CDR3 has 12 amino acids. Between the trimmed V and J ends, which lost 7 bases and 3 bases, there was a span of 9 bases. This CDR3 reads CASTLRDTEAFF. DNA of the CDR3: TGTGCCAGCACCCTACGGGACACTGAAGCTTTCTTT.